A single sample gave rise to the 12 T cell receptor beta chains below, sequenced in a study of neurological immune-mediated disorders. Each CDR3 protein is one row after TCRdb ran MiXCR on the 5' RACE reads. The sample lists some 22,000 distinct CDR3 sequences, around 16% seen once, with 6.5% to 9.5% in the top ten. Sequencing was done on a sample of CD8+ T cells from blood. Receptor source: a woman between 18 and 29 years old with multiple sclerosis.

The sample holds many counts of this clonotype. V is TRBV2 and J is TRBJ2-3; D is ambiguous. Trimming stripped 4 bases from V and 2 bases from J, with 16 bases between. The CDR3 totals 16 residues. From germline, CDR1 is SNHLY and CDR2 FYNNEI. CDR3 sequence reads: CASSVAWTEDTDTQYF. CDR3 DNA sequence: TGTGCCAGCAGTGTTGCCTGGACCGAAGACACAGATACGCAGTATTTT. Complete variable domain (other parts from reference TRBV2 and TRBJ2-3): EPEVTQTPSHQVTQMGQEVILRCVPISNHLYFYWYRQILGQKVEFLVSFYNNEISEKSEIFDDQFSVERPDGSNFTLKIRSTKLEDSAMYFCASSVAWTEDTDTQYFGPGTRLTVL.

The V and J genes are TRBV11-2 and TRBJ1-1; D is unresolved. The V end lost 4 bases, the J end lost 0 bases, and 12 bases lay between the germline ends. CDR3 length: 15 residues. The germline gives CDR1 SGHAT, CDR2 FQNNGV. CDR3 sequence (DNA): TGTGCCAGCAGCTCAAAAGCGCAGGTGAACACTGAAGCTTTCTTT. Protein product: CASSSKAQVNTEAFF.

The table lists this clonotype with many counts. This CDR3 reads CSARAEGYTF. In DNA, the CDR3 is TGCAGCGCCCGGGCGGAGGGCTACACCTTC. The chain couples TRBV29-1 to TRBJ1-2; D unclear. Germline V gene sequence: CDR1 SQVTM, CDR2 ANQGSEA. The V and J ends lost 7 bases and 8 bases respectively, with 11 bases between them. The CDR3 is 10 residues long. Based on the CDR3 plus reference TRBV29-1 and TRBJ1-2, the full variable domain is SAVISQKPSRDICQRGTSLTIQCQVDSQVTMMFWYRQQPGQSLTLIATANQGSEATYESGFVIDKFPISRPNLTFSTLTVSNMSPEDSSIYLCSARAEGYTFGSGTRLTVV.

V usage is TRBV2 and J usage is TRBJ2-4, with D perhaps matching TRBD1 (6 bases). V was clipped by 6 bases and J by 8 bases, with 11 bases between them. The V gene's germline CDR1 is SNHLY and CDR2 FYNNEI. This CDR3 region has 12 residues. The DNA for the CDR3 is TGTGCCAGCAGACAGGGTTCTGACATTCAGTACTTC. Translating it yields CASRQGSDIQYF.

By share, this clonotype ranks as medium-sized. J is TRBJ1-2 and V is TRBV4-2; D remains ambiguous. V lost 1 base to trimming and J lost 8 bases, with 14 bases between them. CDR3 size: 14 residues. CDR1 and CDR2 (germline): LGHNA, YNFKEQ. The CDR3 DNA follows: TGTGCCAGCAGCCAAGTTTTGGGGATTCGGGGCTACACCTTC. Translated, it gives CASSQVLGIRGYTF.

This clonotype came up many times. The chain couples TRBV6-1 to TRBJ2-1; D unclear. V shed 6 bases and J shed 0 bases, with 24 bases lying between them. The germline gives CDR1 MNHNS, CDR2 SASEGT. The CDR3 is 19 amino acids. CDR3 sequence (DNA): TGTGCCAGCAGGGAAACTGAGCATATGACGGCGACCTCCTACAATGAGCAGTTCTTC. This translates into CASRETEHMTATSYNEQFF.

This clonotype is judged medium-sized. The gene calls are TRBV29-1 and TRBJ2-3; no reliable D call. Germline CDR1 SQVTM, CDR2 ANQGSEA. The CDR3 is 15 amino acids. Trimming took 4 bases from V and 0 from J, leaving 14 bases between them. CDR3 protein: CSVASRATSTDTQYF. The CDR3 DNA is TGCAGCGTTGCTTCCAGAGCCACTAGCACAGATACGCAGTATTTT.

This clonotype came up many times. The chain combines TRBV12-3 or TRBV12-4 with TRBJ2-7; D unclear. Deletions cut 1 base from V and 2 bases from J, with 9 bases between. The CDR3 is 14 residues long. CDR3 in amino acids: CASSLGTATYEQYF. Here the CDR3 DNA reads TGTGCCAGCAGTTTAGGGACCGCCACCTACGAGCAGTACTTC.

This clonotype was counted at least ten times. This chain joins TRBV27 and TRBJ1-2, with TRBD1 identical over 10 bases. The germline V gene has CDR1 MNHEY and CDR2 SMNVEV (reference sequence). J was trimmed by 7 bases and V by 5 bases; bases with no gene match: 13. This CDR3 comprises 16 residues. The chain's CDR3 is CASSHPGQGGAGGYTF. In DNA form, the CDR3 reads TGTGCCAGCAGTCATCCTGGACAGGGGGGTGCAGGTGGCTACACCTTC.

Many counts were recorded for this clonotype. The chain links TRBV7-9 to TRBJ1-5; D not certain. Germline-derived CDR1 and CDR2 are SEHNR and FQNEAQ (reference sequence). The germline V and J ends were trimmed by 1 base and 5 bases, with 3 bases remaining between them. The CDR3 has 12 residues. CDR3 residues: CASSLVDQPQHF. CDR3 DNA: TGTGCCAGCAGCTTAGTAGATCAGCCCCAGCATTTT.

The chain couples TRBV5-5 to TRBJ2-3; no reliable D call. Germline V CDR1 and CDR2: SGHKS, YYEKEE (reference sequence). CDR3 length: 11 residues. The V end lost 3 bases, the J end lost 2 bases, and 1 base lay between the germline ends. The CDR3 DNA reads TGTGCCAGCAGCTACACAGATACGCAGTATTTT. It encodes CASSYTDTQYF. The full variable domain, rest sourced from reference TRBV5-5 and TRBJ2-3, is DAGVTQSPTHLIKTRGQQVTLRCSPISGHKSVSWYQQVLGQGPQFIFQYYEKEERGRGNFPDRFSARQFPNYSSELNVNALLLGDSALYLCASSYTDTQYFGPGTRLTVL.

The chain is built from TRBV19 and TRBJ2-7; D might be TRBD1 (6 bases). V was shortened by 10 bases and J by 5 bases, with 21 bases between the two germline ends. This CDR3 comprises 14 residues. Germline V gives CDR1 LNHDA, CDR2 SQIVND (reference sequence). The CDR3 region is CAIKGPGDADEQYF. The CDR3, as DNA: TGTGCCATCAAAGGTCCAGGGGATGCGGACGAGCAGTACTTC.